The 10 T cell receptor beta chains below all came from one sample that was sequenced in a study of blood T cells in healthy people across ages. Together with a sample-barcoded 5' primer, a J-beta primer mix was included in a second PCR lasting about 6 to 11 cycles. MiXCR, run by TCRdb on the 5' RACE reads, gives a single entry per CDR3 protein. The table includes 750,000 to 950,000 distinct CDR3 sequences, approximately 53% detected once. Sequencing was performed on blood. The receptors originated from a man older than 75 in good health.

This chain joins TRBV2 and TRBJ1-1; 10 bases match TRBD1. CDR1 is SNHLY, CDR2 FYNNEI, per germline. The CDR3 consists of 15 residues. Unmatched junction bases numbered 9, after V lost 8 bases and J lost 3 bases. CDR3 region: CASPPGGTGDTEAFF. The CDR3 nucleotides read TGTGCCAGCCCCCCGGGTGGGACAGGGGACACTGAAGCTTTCTTT.

This clonotype was observed a few times. The V gene is TRBV12-3 or TRBV12-4, the J gene TRBJ2-1, with D unresolved. The V gene lost 7 bases and the J gene lost 9 bases, with 16 bases spanning the gap. The CDR3 is 13 residues long. CDR3 in DNA: TGTGCCAGCACCCCGTTAGGACCGGGTGAGCAGTTCTTC. It encodes CASTPLGPGEQFF.

The rearrangement joins TRBV15 to TRBJ2-7, with a possible D match to TRBD1 (6 bases). The V gene's germline CDR1 is LNHNV and CDR2 YYDKDF (reference sequence). The CDR3 covers 14 residues. Trimming shortened V by 7 bases and J by 1 base, and 14 bases separated the two germline ends. CDR3 sequence: CATNFLDSSYEQYF. As DNA, the CDR3 is TGTGCCACCAACTTTCTGGACAGTTCCTACGAGCAGTACTTC.

V gene TRBV15 combines with J gene TRBJ1-2; D unresolved. The CDR3 has 15 residues. Deletions cut 0 bases from V and 4 bases from J, with 12 bases between. Germline loops: CDR1 LNHNV, CDR2 YYDKDF (reference sequence). This CDR3 is CATSRDRDPGYGYTF. CDR3 nucleotide sequence: TGTGCCACCAGCAGAGATCGGGATCCCGGCTATGGCTACACCTTC. Using reference TRBV15 and TRBJ1-2 for the parts outside the CDR3, the full variable domain is DAMVIQNPRYQVTQFGKPVTLSCSQTLNHNVMYWYQQKSSQAPKLLFHYYDKDFNNEADTPDNFQSRRPNTSFCFLDIRSPGLGDTAMYLCATSRDRDPGYGYTFGSGTRLTVV.

The chain couples TRBV20-1 to TRBJ2-7; 11 nucleotides line up with TRBD2. Germline lookup yields CDR1 DFQATT and CDR2 SNEGSKA (reference sequence). The V and J ends lost 2 bases and 7 bases, in that order; junction bases with no gene match: 13. This CDR3 contains 16 residues. CDR3 sequence: CSARRPEASGGREQYF. The DNA of the CDR3 is TGCAGTGCTAGACGTCCAGAGGCTAGCGGGGGGCGGGAGCAGTACTTC.

The sample holds a few counts of this clonotype. One junction end disagrees with the germline gene, perhaps due to a read error. This chain links TRBV10-3 with TRBJ2-7; 9 bases are shared with TRBD1. Germline values: CDR1 ENHRY, CDR2 SYGVKD. This CDR3 has 13 amino acids. The CDR3 region has the DNA TGTGCCCTCAGGGACAGGGCGCTGGACGAGCAGTACTTC. Encoded protein: CALRDRALDEQYF.

This rearrangement joins TRBV29-1 to TRBJ2-1; the match to TRBD2 covers 12 bases. The V gene end was trimmed by 6 bases and the J gene end by 9 bases; junction bases not matched to a gene: 12. CDR1 is SQVTM and CDR2 is ANQGSEA in the germline V gene. CDR3 length: 15 amino acids. The CDR3 DNA follows: TGCAGCGTCATCTACGCTAGCGGGAGGGCGGGTGAGCAGTTCTTC. Translating gives CSVIYASGRAGEQFF.

This clonotype was found a few times. The chain recombines TRBV20-1 with TRBJ2-7; TRBD2 matches 10 bases. After removal of 6 bases from V and 3 bases from J, the junction contained 5 bases not matched to a gene. The CDR3 runs to 13 residues. CDR1 is DFQATT, CDR2 SNEGSKA, per germline (reference sequence). CDR3 sequence: CSAEREGLYEQYF. The DNA for the CDR3 is TGCAGTGCGGAGCGGGAGGGCCTCTACGAGCAGTACTTC.

This sequence joins TRBV12-3 or TRBV12-4 and TRBJ1-5; a possible D gene is TRBD1 (6 bases). CDR3 length: 19 residues. V was cut by 1 base and J by 7 bases, with 26 bases left in between. The CDR3 region has the DNA TGTGCCAGCAGTTTAGAGCAGGGGTTGGCGGTCCAAGGGAGGCAGCCCCAGCATTTT. It is translated as CASSLEQGLAVQGRQPQHF.

This clonotype appeared a few times. This chain connects TRBV4-2 to TRBJ2-2; D ambiguous. CDR3 length: 14 amino acids. V lost 6 bases and J 1 base, leaving 9 bases between the germline ends. Germline V gene lookup returns CDR1 LGHNA and CDR2 YNFKEQ. CDR3 DNA sequence: TGTGCCAGCAGAGGAGTCCTGAACACCGGGGAGCTGTTTTTT. It translates to CASRGVLNTGELFF.